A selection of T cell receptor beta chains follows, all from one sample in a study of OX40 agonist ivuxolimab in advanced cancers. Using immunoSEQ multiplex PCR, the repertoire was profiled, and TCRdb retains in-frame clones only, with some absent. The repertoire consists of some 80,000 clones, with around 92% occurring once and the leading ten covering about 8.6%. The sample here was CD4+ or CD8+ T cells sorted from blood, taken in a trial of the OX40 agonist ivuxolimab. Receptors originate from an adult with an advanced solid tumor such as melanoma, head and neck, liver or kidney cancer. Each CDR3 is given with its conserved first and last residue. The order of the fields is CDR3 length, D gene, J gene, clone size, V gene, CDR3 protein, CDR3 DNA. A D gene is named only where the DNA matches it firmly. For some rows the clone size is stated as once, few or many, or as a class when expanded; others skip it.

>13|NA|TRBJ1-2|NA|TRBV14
CASSQVPGYGYTF
TGTGCCAGCAGCCAAGTTCCAGGCTATGGCTACACCTTC
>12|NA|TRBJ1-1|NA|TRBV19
CASRLGGTEAFF
TGTGCCAGTAGGCTCGGAGGGACTGAAGCTTTCTTT
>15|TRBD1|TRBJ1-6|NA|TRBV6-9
CASSSADRDNSPLHF
TGTGCCAGCAGTTCCGCGGACAGGGATAATTCACCCCTCCACTTT
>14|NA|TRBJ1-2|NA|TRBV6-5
CASSYFRGAYGYTF
TGTGCCAGCAGTTACTTCAGGGGCGCCTATGGCTACACCTTC
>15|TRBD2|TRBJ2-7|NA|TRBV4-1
CASSQAAGTSYEQYF
TGCGCCAGCAGCCAGGCAGCGGGGACGTCCTACGAGCAGTACTTC
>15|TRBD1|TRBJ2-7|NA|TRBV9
CASSASGTGMYEQYF
TGTGCCAGCAGCGCTTCCGGGACAGGGATGTACGAGCAGTACTTC
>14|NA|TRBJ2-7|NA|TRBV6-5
CASSYSTAYYEQYF
TGTGCCAGCAGTTACTCGACGGCCTACTACGAGCAGTACTTC
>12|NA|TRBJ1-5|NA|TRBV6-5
CASQTGNQPQHF
TGTGCCAGCCAGACAGGAAATCAGCCCCAGCATTTT
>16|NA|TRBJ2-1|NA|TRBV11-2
CASSLSDRPVYNEQFF
TGTGCCAGCAGCTTAAGCGACAGGCCCGTGTACAATGAGCAGTTCTTC
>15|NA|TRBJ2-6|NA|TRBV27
CASSQGTSGANVLTF
TGTGCCAGCAGCCAAGGAACCTCTGGGGCCAACGTCCTGACTTTC
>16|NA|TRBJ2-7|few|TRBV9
CASSVERTHPPYEQYF
TGTGCCAGCAGCGTAGAGCGGACTCACCCACCCTACGAGCAGTACTTC
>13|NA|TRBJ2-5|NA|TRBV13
CASRQGNQETQYF
TGTGCCAGCAGACAGGGCAATCAAGAGACCCAGTACTTC
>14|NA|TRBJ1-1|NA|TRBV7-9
CASSLDRAYTEAFF
TGTGCCAGCAGCTTAGACAGGGCTTACACTGAAGCTTTCTTT
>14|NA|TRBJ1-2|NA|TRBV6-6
CASSFDGANYGYTF
TGTGCCAGCAGTTTCGACGGAGCTAACTATGGCTACACCTTC
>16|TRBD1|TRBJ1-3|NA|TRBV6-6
CASSYSPTGGEDTIYF
TGTGCCAGCAGTTACTCCCCGACAGGGGGGGAAGACACCATATATTTT
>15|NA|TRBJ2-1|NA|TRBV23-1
CASSHSEVAGNEQFF
TGCGCCAGCAGTCACTCGGAGGTGGCGGGAAATGAGCAGTTCTTC
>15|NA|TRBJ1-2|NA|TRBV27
CASSPGPWGDYGYTF
TGTGCCAGCAGTCCTGGACCTTGGGGAGACTATGGCTACACCTTC
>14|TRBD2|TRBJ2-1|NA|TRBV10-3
CATFTSGGANEQFF
TGTGCCACCTTTACTAGCGGGGGGGCCAATGAGCAGTTCTTC
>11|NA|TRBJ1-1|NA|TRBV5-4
CASSGYNEAFF
TGTGCCAGCAGCGGTTACAACGAAGCTTTCTTT
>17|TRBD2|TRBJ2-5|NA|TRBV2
CASSESPGLAAPGTQYF
TGTGCCAGCAGTGAATCCCCGGGACTAGCGGCCCCCGGGACCCAGTACTTC
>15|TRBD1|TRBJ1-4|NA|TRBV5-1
CASREDGRGYEKLFF
TGCGCCAGCAGGGAGGATGGCAGGGGGTATGAAAAACTGTTTTTT
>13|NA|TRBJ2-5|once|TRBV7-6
CASSERPQETQYF
TGTGCCAGCAGCGAGAGGCCCCAAGAGACCCAGTACTTC
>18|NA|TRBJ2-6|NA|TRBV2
CASSEWMAALSGANVLTF
TGTGCCAGCAGTGAATGGATGGCAGCCCTCTCTGGGGCCAACGTCCTGACTTTC
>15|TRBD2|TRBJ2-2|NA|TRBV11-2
CASSKQWGGAGELFF
TGTGCCAGCAGCAAACAATGGGGGGGAGCCGGGGAGCTGTTTTTT
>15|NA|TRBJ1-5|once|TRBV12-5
CASGLDGISNQPQHF
TGTGCTAGTGGTTTGGACGGTATTAGCAATCAGCCCCAGCATTTT
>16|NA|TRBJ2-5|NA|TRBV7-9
CASSTPTLQGSETQYF
TGTGCCAGCAGCACCCCGACCCTACAGGGATCTGAGACCCAGTACTTC
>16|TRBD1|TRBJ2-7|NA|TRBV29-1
CSVEDPGQARPGKEYF
TGCAGCGTTGAAGATCCTGGACAGGCAAGACCTGGTAAGGAGTACTTC
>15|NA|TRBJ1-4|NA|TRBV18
CASSPPTGVQEKLFF
TGTGCCAGCTCACCACCGACCGGGGTTCAAGAAAAACTGTTTTTT
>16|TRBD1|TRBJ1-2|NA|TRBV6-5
CASSYSTGEKNYGYTF
TGTGCCAGCAGTTACTCGACAGGGGAAAAAAACTATGGCTACACCTTC
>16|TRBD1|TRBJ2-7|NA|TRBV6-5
CASSYSQGETSYEQYF
TGTGCCAGCAGTTACTCACAGGGGGAAACCTCCTACGAGCAGTACTTC
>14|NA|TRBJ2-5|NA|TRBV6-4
CASSDFPSGETQYF
TGTGCCAGCAGTGACTTTCCTTCGGGAGAGACCCAGTACTTC
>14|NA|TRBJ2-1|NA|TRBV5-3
CARSFSLGVSEQFF
TGTGCCAGAAGCTTCAGCTTGGGCGTCAGTGAGCAGTTCTTC
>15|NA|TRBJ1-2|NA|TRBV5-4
CASNKDSLSYYGYTF
TGTGCCAGCAACAAGGACAGCTTGAGCTACTATGGCTACACCTTC
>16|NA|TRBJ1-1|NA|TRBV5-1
CASSDWDKAPVTEAFF
TGCGCCAGCAGCGACTGGGACAAGGCCCCCGTCACTGAAGCTTTCTTT
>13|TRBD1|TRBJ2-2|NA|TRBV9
CASSDRGGGELFF
TGTGCCAGCAGTGACAGGGGTGGCGGGGAGCTGTTTTTT
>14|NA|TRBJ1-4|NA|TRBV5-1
CASSWGPAEEKLFF
TGCGCCAGCAGCTGGGGCCCGGCGGAGGAAAAACTGTTTTTT
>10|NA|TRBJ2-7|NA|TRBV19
CASRGVEQYF
TGTGCCAGCAGAGGGGTGGAGCAGTACTTC
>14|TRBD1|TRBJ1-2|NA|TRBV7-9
CASSSRTGWGGYTF
TGTGCCAGCAGCTCTCGGACAGGGTGGGGCGGCTACACCTTC
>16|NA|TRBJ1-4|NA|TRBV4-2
CASSQDGHTTNEKLFF
TGTGCCAGCAGCCAAGATGGGCATACAACTAATGAAAAACTGTTTTTT
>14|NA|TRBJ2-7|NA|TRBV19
CASSKTGATYEQYF
TGTGCCAGTAGTAAGACAGGAGCGACCTACGAGCAGTACTTC
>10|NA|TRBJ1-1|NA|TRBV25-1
CASTDGSTFF
TGTGCCAGCACGGATGGATCGACTTTCTTT
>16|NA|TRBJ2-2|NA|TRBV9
CASSPRWAGEVGELFF
TGTGCCAGCAGCCCCCGATGGGCAGGGGAGGTCGGGGAGCTGTTTTTT
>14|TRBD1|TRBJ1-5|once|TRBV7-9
CASSSSTGGGPQHF
TGTGCCAGCAGCTCTTCGACAGGGGGCGGGCCCCAGCATTTT
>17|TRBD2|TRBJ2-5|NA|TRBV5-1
CASSLVLAGGPQETQYF
TGCGCCAGCAGCTTGGTCCTAGCGGGGGGCCCACAAGAGACCCAGTACTTC